Detailed here is one T cell receptor beta chain. Its antigen target is currently unknown. No per-base quality is available; no much larger clone lies one base away. Trimming removed 6 bases from V and 4 bases from J, leaving 17 bases between the germline ends. CDR1 MNHEY and CDR2 SMNVEV are derived from the germline V gene (reference sequence). Spanning cysteine to phenylalanine, the CDR3 consists of 15 amino acids. Solely the CDR3 DNA is kept, with 45 bases framed from the first base. The entry originates in a study of blood T cells in healthy people across ages (dated by TCRdb to the mid-2010s). For the study in its entirety: In model experiments, roughly one uniquely barcoded TCR beta cDNA molecule per two T cells was captured by template switching. The donors were divided into four age groups: young (average around 16 years), middle-aged (around 37), aged (approximately 59) and long-lived (roughly 82). To avoid experimental bias, donors of different ages were randomly spread across the sequencing lanes. Using deep sequencing normalized with unique cDNA molecular identifiers, the study measured how TCR beta repertoire diversity changes with age. The study analyzed two additional independent replicas of 1 million unique cDNA reads from the same blood draw for two donors, one aged 18 to 30 and one aged 80 or older.

Donors were 40 or so systemically healthy Caucasian individuals from Russia aged roughly 6 to 90 years. About 10 milliliters of peripheral blood were collected from each donor into EDTA-treated Vacutainer tubes. Ficoll-Paque density-gradient centrifugation was used to isolate PBMCs, with at least 6 million obtained per sample. Trizol reagent was used to extract total RNA from PBMCs, with at least 5 micrograms per sample. For every donor, an aliquot of PBMCs went through flow cytometry to measure the percentages of naive CD45RAhigh/CD27high T cells. General conclusions and limits of the study: Observed TCR beta diversity correlated strongly with the percentage of naive T cells measured by flow cytometry. As age increased, observed TCR beta diversity per million T cells dropped in a roughly linear way, and a significant reduction was already evident by age around 41. Compared with the aged group, the long-lived group had more naive CD4+ T cells, fewer expanded clones and increased TCR diversity, a pattern suggesting age selection. Estimates of total diversity based on one million sequenced T cells were regarded as lower bounds and as underestimates. The CMV infection status of donors was not known, potentially confounding age-related changes in expanded clonotypes. Since profiling was done on bulk unsorted PBMCs, naive and antigen-experienced compartments could not be conclusively compared.

Receptor amplification or capture employed 5' RACE. The instrument was an Illumina HiSeq 2500. A second PCR of roughly 7 to 12 cycles was performed with a sample-barcoded 5' primer and a J-beta primer mix. A template-switch 5' adaptor carrying 12 random nucleotides introduced a unique molecular identifier onto each TCR beta cDNA molecule. Each sample yielded at least 3 million CDR3-containing paired-end reads. First-strand cDNA synthesis was performed from all RNA using the Mint cDNA synthesis kit, with priming by a TRBC-specific oligonucleotide. After uracil-DNA glycosylase treatment, a first 18-cycle PCR used universal primers M1SS and BC2_uni_R on all cDNA. On the study's bioinformatics: Each sample was normalized by randomly selecting 1 million high-quality reads, each carrying a distinct molecular identifier. Instead of being binned into consensus sequences, reads that shared molecular identifiers were thrown out. CDR3 identification, clonotype clustering and error correction used MiTCR with a Q25 quality threshold and the strictest error-elimination algorithm. A nonparametric unseen species model with Euler transformation was used to estimate a lower bound on total TCR beta diversity. Through fastp at Q25 and MiXCR, TCRdb rebuilt clones from the public reads, retaining in-frame beta chains. Each entry merges the rows of one CDR3 protein and shows their most common DNA and genes. TCRdb, not the authors, supplied the V and J calls. This sample lists 1,500,000 or so distinct CDR3 sequences; approximately 60% were detected once. 5.5% to 8% of the sample is taken by the ten largest.

What was sequenced was blood. The chain is made from TRBV27 and TRBJ2-3, and perhaps TRBD2 as D gene, on 7 matching bases. The TCR was taken from a young man in good health. Here the CDR3 is given as CASSYEGGRADTQYF. The base sequence is TGTGCCAGCAGCTACGAGGGGGGGAGGGCAGATACGCAGTATTTT.